This T cell receptor beta chain was identified in a study of blood T cell repertoires in COVID-19. The CDR3 runs to 12 residues. Germline values: CDR1 SEHNR, CDR2 FQNEAQ (reference sequence). V lost 5 bases and J lost 13, with 12 bases in between. Method: immunoSEQ multiplex PCR; TCRdb's copy keeps in-frame clones and lacks some. This table holds about 190,000 clones, approximately 82% found once. J is TRBJ1-6 and V is TRBV7-9; TRBD1 is a possible D gene (6 bases). The sequence was obtained from a woman aged 55 to 70 with acute COVID-19. The source material was PBMCs or T cells enriched from blood (not recorded which). CDR3 bases: TGTGCCAGCAGCCCACAGGGTTGGCCCCTCCACTTT. Encoded protein: CASSPQGWPLHF.